What follows are 9 T cell receptor beta chains derived from one specimen sequenced in a study of beta chain features in type 1 diabetes. The whole isolated RNA underwent reverse transcription, so sequencing captured expressed TCRB transcripts. TCRdb's copy holds only in-frame clones and misses some; the assay was immunoSEQ multiplex PCR. The repertoire consists of 300,000 to 450,000 clones, with over 8.5% occurring once and the leading ten covering about 0.6%. Study-level points and caveats: Shortening of TCRB CDR3s, moderate but significant, appeared in all four CD4+ subsets of Type 1 diabetes patients.

Their recognized antigens are unknown. Sequences were obtained from central memory CD4+ T cells from blood. The receptors originated from a man aged 30-40 years with type 1 diabetes.

This clone was found a few times. V is TRBV28 and J is TRBJ2-7; 10 bases align to TRBD1. This CDR3 has 15 residues. With V trimmed by 6 bases and J by 2 bases, 7 bases remained unmatched. CDR1 is MDHEN, CDR2 SYDVKM, per germline. CDR3 nucleotide sequence: TGTGCCAGCAGGTCCGACAGGGGGCCGACCTACGAGCAGTACTTC. As protein: CASRSDRGPTYEQYF. Looking up the rest from reference TRBV28 and TRBJ2-7 gives the full variable domain: DVKVTQSSRYLVKRTGEKVFLECVQDMDHENMFWYRQDPGLGLRLIYFSYDVKMKEKGDIPEGYSVSREKKERFSLILESASTNQTSMYLCASRSDRGPTYEQYFGPGTRLTVT.

The J gene is TRBJ2-2, the V gene TRBV2, with 8 positions matching TRBD1. The CDR3 has 15 residues. Germline trimming cut 6 bases from V and 0 bases from J; bases unmatched to any gene: 3. The germline CDR1 and CDR2 sequences are SNHLY and FYNNEI. The CDR3: CASRTGDANTGELFF. The CDR3 DNA reads TGTGCCAGCAGGACAGGGGACGCGAACACCGGGGAGCTGTTTTTT.

This clone came up a few times. V usage is TRBV11-3 and J usage is TRBJ2-7; D may be TRBD2 (5 bases). The CDR3 runs to 14 residues. Trimming took off 5 bases at V and 3 bases at J, with 14 bases between the two ends. Germline V gene data show CDR1 as SGHNT and CDR2 as YENEEA. The CDR3: CASSQDYRNYEQYF. The CDR3 nucleotides read TGTGCCAGCAGCCAAGACTACCGTAACTACGAGCAGTACTTC.

The V and J genes are TRBV2 and TRBJ2-3; the match to TRBD2 covers 12 bases. Trimming cost V 6 bases and J 0 bases; bases outside gene matches: 1. Germline assignment: CDR1 SNHLY and CDR2 FYNNEI. The CDR3 consists of 15 residues. CDR3 sequence reads: CASSGLAGSTDTQYF. In DNA form, the CDR3 reads TGTGCCAGCAGCGGACTAGCGGGAAGCACAGATACGCAGTATTTT.

This clone was observed many times. This rearrangement joins TRBV28 to TRBJ1-1, with D hard to call. Looked up from germline, CDR1 is MDHEN and CDR2 is SYDVKM. V was cut by 7 bases and J by 4 bases, with 7 bases left in between. The length of the CDR3 is 11 residues. CDR3 loop: CASMAVTEAFF. The CDR3 nucleotides read TGTGCCAGCATGGCGGTCACTGAAGCTTTCTTT.

This clone has just a few counts. This sequence joins TRBV7-9 and TRBJ2-1; 7 bases align to TRBD2. Germline V CDR1 and CDR2: SEHNR, FQNEAQ (reference sequence). With V trimmed by 6 bases and J by 6 bases, 8 bases remained unmatched. The CDR3 runs 14 residues. The CDR3 DNA follows: TGTGCCAGCAGTAACGGCGGGAGTTCCAATGAGCAGTTCTTC. It is translated as CASSNGGSSNEQFF.

As for this clone: This sample includes further DNA sequences coding for the same CDR3. The chain recombines TRBV28 with TRBJ2-1; 8 nucleotides agree with TRBD2. V dropped 6 bases and J dropped 0; count of bases not matched to a gene: 4. The CDR3 is 15 amino acids. Germline values: CDR1 MDHEN, CDR2 SYDVKM. The CDR3 DNA sequence: TGTGCCAGCAGCCTTAGCGGGAACTCCTACAATGAGCAGTTCTTC. Translating gives CASSLSGNSYNEQFF.

CDR3 residues: CASSYSRVDTEAFF. CDR3 coding DNA: TGTGCCAGCAGTTACAGCAGGGTCGACACTGAAGCTTTCTTT. The rearrangement uses TRBV6-5 and TRBJ1-1, with D possibly being TRBD1 (5 bases). The CDR3 is 14 amino acids. The V gene's germline CDR1 is MNHEY and CDR2 SVGAGI. V was shortened by 2 bases and J by 3 bases, with 10 bases between the two germline ends.

The rearrangement links TRBV5-6 to TRBJ2-7; a weak D match, TRBD1 (6 bases). Deletions cut 2 bases from V and 7 bases from J, with 16 bases between. The germline gives CDR1 SGHDT, CDR2 YYEEEE. The CDR3 extends over 14 amino acids. CDR3 sequence: CASSFSWTVGEQYF. The DNA for the CDR3 is TGTGCCAGCAGCTTCTCCTGGACAGTCGGAGAGCAGTACTTC.